This TCR beta chain was sequenced in a study of cytomegalovirus exposure and HLA in healthy donors. Findings and limits, study-wide: Most sequenced TCRs were rare (though some public TCRs occurred in many donors). The authors listed 180 or so TCR beta chains as cytomegalovirus-associated.

Worth noting for this clone: Its antigen is unknown.

The protocol was immunoSEQ multiplex PCR, while the TCRdb copy is restricted to in-frame clones and leaves out a portion. The data contain 190,000 or so clones, about 79% of them singletons. This CDR3 has 11 amino acids. Trimming removed 6 bases from V and 14 bases from J; junction bases left unmatched: 2. In germline, CDR1 is MNHEY, CDR2 SVGAGI. The source material was PBMCs. The receptor comes from a woman aged 30 to 39 in good health and CMV-seropositive. V usage is TRBV6-5 and J usage is TRBJ2-1, with 12 bases identical to TRBD2. The CDR3 region has the DNA TGTGCCAGCAGGACTAGCGGGAGAGAGTTCTTC. Protein product: CASRTSGREFF.